The following is a T cell receptor beta chain sequence with its context. The sample belongs to a study of blood T cell repertoires in COVID-19. Overall study: The study drew acute and convalescent COVID-19 samples from the United States, Italy and Spain. In each case, the material was cDNA or gDNA derived from T cells, B-cell-depleted T cells, or PBMCs.

V dropped 4 bases and J dropped 3 bases, with 10 bases sitting between them. Germline values: CDR1 MNHEY, CDR2 SMNVEV (reference sequence). CDR3 length equals 13 residues. Study processing details: Reference gene primer amplification in the assay estimated nucleated cell counts. This table comes from immunoSEQ multiplex PCR, and its TCRdb copy is limited to in-frame clones, with some not included. V, J and clone size are taken as reported in that table, and D and trimming were inferred from the DNA itself. The table includes 55,000 to 65,000 clones, more than 85% detected once. The receptor comes from a man in his 60s with acute or convalescent COVID-19. The chain combines TRBV27 with TRBJ2-7, with unresolved D. Source material: peripheral blood. Written as DNA, the CDR3 is TGTGCCAGCAGTTCGGGTCAGTTCTACGAGCAGTACTTC. This encodes CASSSGQFYEQYF.